This section outlines one T cell receptor beta chain sequence together with its context. In the authors' workflow: Amplification of reference gene primers was used by the study to estimate nucleated cell counts. This table comes from immunoSEQ multiplex PCR, and its TCRdb copy is limited to in-frame clones, with some not included. V and J calls and clone size follow that table, whereas D and trimming were derived from the DNA. In the table there are 150,000 to 180,000 clones, about 89% of which are singletons. The sample comes from a study of blood T cell repertoires in COVID-19. Study-level information: The United States, Italy and Spain were the sources of the acute and convalescent COVID-19 samples. The analysed material was cDNA or gDNA that came from T cells, B-cell-depleted T cells, or PBMCs.

CDR1 and CDR2 (germline): DFQATT, SNEGSKA (reference sequence). With 4 bases removed from V and 8 bases from J, the gap between germline ends came to 8 bases. This CDR3 has 10 residues. This sequence originates from a man in his fifties with acute or convalescent COVID-19. Source material: peripheral blood. The rearrangement uses TRBV20-1 and TRBJ1-1; D is possibly TRBD1 (6 bases). The CDR3 DNA sequence: TGCAGTGCTACCGGGACAGAAGCTTTCTTT. Encoded protein: CSATGTEAFF.